The present TCR beta chain was sequenced within a study of blood T cell repertoires in COVID-19. Study-wide context: From the United States, Italy and Spain came samples of acute and convalescent COVID-19.

Some clones are missing from TCRdb's copy, which holds only in-frame ones; the method was immunoSEQ multiplex PCR. Among around 400,000 clones listed, 70% to 90% were seen once. V was clipped by 7 bases and J by 1 base; unmatched bases: 6. The CDR3 is 13 residues long. The germline CDR1 and CDR2 sequences are SQVTM and ANQGSEA. Seattle participants joined during active infection and were tracked over time. This chain connects TRBV29-1 to TRBJ2-7; 8 positions match TRBD1. The material sequenced was peripheral blood. This receptor was identified in a woman aged 55-69 years with COVID-19, enrolled during active disease. The CDR3 loop reads CSGGTGGSYEQYF. As DNA, the CDR3 is TGCAGCGGCGGGACAGGTGGTTCCTACGAGCAGTACTTC.